Sequencing of this TCR beta chain was carried out in a study of cytomegalovirus exposure and HLA in healthy donors. General study findings and limits: Reports state that TCR beta sequences accurately predicted most subjects' HLA-A and HLA-B alleles. Indistinguishable V segments, including TRBV6-2 and TRBV6-3, were excluded.

PCR primers comprised 60 Vbeta and 13 Jbeta primers. Sequencing was performed with immunoSEQ multiplex PCR; in TCRdb, only in-frame clones are kept and a portion is missing. Counted here are 90,000 to 150,000 clones, roughly 80% occurring once; the ten biggest clones make up 4.1%. Concerning this clone itself: Its cognate antigen is unknown.

Healthy bone marrow donors made up the donor group. Nominal health characterized the donors when sampled, though unrecorded immune exposures were likely. V lost 0 bases and J lost 0, with 9 bases in between. The germline gives CDR1 MNHEY, CDR2 SVGAGI. The CDR3 sequence is 16 residues long. The source material was PBMCs. The rearrangement joins TRBV6-5 to TRBJ2-1; D is uncertain. The origin of this receptor is a woman aged 40 to 50 in good health and CMV-seronegative. This CDR3 is CASSYSAASSYNEQFF. DNA for the CDR3: TGTGCCAGCAGTTACTCGGCGGCGAGCTCCTACAATGAGCAGTTCTTC.